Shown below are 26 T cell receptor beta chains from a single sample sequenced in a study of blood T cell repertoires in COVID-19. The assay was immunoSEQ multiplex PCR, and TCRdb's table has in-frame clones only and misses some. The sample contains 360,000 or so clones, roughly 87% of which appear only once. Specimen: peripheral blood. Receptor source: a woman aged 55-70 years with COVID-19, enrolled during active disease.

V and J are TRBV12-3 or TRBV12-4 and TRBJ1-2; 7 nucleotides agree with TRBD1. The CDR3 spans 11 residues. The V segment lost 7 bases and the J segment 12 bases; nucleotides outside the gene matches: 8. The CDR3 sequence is CASTARQGHTF. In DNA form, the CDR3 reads TGTGCCAGCACCGCGAGACAGGGCCACACCTTC.

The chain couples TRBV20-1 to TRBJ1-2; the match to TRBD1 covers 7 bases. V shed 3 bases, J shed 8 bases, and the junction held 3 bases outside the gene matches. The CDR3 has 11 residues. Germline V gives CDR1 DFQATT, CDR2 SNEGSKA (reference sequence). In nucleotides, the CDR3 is TGCAGTGCTAGCCAGGGGGGAGGCTACACCTTC. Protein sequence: CSASQGGGYTF.

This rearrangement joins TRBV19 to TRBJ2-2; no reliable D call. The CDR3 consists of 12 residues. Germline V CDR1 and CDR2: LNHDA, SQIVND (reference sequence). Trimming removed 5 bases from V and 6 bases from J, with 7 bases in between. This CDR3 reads CASSPYPGELFF. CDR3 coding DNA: TGTGCCAGTAGTCCCTACCCCGGGGAGCTGTTTTTT.

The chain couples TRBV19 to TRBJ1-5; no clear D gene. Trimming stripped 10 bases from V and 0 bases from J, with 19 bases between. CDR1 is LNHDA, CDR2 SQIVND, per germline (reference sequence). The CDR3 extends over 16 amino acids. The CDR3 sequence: CATKEVDGYSNQPQHF. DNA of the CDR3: TGTGCCACCAAAGAGGTTGACGGCTATAGCAATCAGCCCCAGCATTTT.

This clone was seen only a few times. In DNA form, the CDR3 reads TGCGCCAGCAGCTTAGGCGGTAGGGAGAACTACGAGCAGTACTTC. This codes for CASSLGGRENYEQYF. V gene TRBV5-1 combines with J gene TRBJ2-7; D is perhaps TRBD2 (5 bases). Trimming removed 2 bases from V and 3 bases from J, with 15 bases in between. Per germline, CDR1 SGHRS and CDR2 YFSETQ. The CDR3 runs to 15 residues.

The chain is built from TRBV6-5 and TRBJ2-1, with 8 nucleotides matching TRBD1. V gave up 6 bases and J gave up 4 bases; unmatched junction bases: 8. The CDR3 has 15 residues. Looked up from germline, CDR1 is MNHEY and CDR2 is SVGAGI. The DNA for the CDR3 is TGTGCCAGCAGATGGACAGGGCGTTCTTACAATGAGCAGTTCTTC. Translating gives CASRWTGRSYNEQFF.

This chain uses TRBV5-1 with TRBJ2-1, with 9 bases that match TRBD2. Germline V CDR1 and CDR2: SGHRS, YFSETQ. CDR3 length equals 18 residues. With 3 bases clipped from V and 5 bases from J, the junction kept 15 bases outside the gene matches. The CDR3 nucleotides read TGCGCCAGCAGCTCCTTATGGGCGGGGGGGCAGGTTGACAATGAGCAGTTCTTC. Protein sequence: CASSSLWAGGQVDNEQFF.

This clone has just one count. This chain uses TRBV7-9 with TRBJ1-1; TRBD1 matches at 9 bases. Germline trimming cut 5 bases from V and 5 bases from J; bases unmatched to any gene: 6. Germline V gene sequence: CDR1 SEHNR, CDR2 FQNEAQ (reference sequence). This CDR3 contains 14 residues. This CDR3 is CASSKGQGMTEAFF. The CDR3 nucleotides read TGTGCCAGCAGCAAGGGACAGGGAATGACTGAAGCTTTCTTT.

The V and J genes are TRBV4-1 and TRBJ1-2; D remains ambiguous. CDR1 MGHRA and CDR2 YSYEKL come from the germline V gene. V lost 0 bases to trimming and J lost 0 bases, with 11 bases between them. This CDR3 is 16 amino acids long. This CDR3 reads CASSQDRSSPNYGYTF. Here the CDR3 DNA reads TGCGCCAGCAGCCAAGATAGAAGCTCCCCTAACTATGGCTACACCTTC.

The CDR3 loop is CASSSGTGNSYYGYTF. CDR3 nucleotides: TGTGCCAGCAGCTCCGGGACAGGGAATTCTTACTATGGCTACACCTTC. This chain connects TRBV5-4 to TRBJ1-2; 9 nucleotides line up with TRBD1. The CDR3 is 16 amino acids. With 3 bases clipped from V and 3 bases from J, the junction kept 9 bases outside the gene matches. Germline V lookup: CDR1 SGHNT, CDR2 YYREEE (reference sequence).

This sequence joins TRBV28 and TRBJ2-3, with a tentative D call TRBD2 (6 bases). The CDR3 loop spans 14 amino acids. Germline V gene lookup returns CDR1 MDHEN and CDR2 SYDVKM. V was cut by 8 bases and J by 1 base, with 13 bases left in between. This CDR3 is CASWGGRGTDTQYF. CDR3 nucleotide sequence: TGTGCCAGCTGGGGAGGAAGGGGCACAGATACGCAGTATTTT.

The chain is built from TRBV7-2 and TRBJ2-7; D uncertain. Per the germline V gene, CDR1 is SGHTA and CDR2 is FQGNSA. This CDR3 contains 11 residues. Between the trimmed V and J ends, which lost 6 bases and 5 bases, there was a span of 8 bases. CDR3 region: CASSVRDEQYF. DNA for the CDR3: TGTGCCAGCAGTGTCCGGGACGAGCAGTACTTC.

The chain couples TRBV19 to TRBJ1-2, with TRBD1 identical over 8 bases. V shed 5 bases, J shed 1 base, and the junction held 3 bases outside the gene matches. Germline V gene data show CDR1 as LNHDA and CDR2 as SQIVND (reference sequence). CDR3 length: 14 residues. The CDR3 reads CASSYRGINYGYTF. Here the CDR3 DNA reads TGTGCCAGTAGTTACAGGGGGATTAACTATGGCTACACCTTC. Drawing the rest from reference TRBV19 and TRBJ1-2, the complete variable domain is DGGITQSPKYLFRKEGQNVTLSCEQNLNHDAMYWYRQDPGQGLRLIYYSQIVNDFQKGDIAEGYSVSREKKESFPLTVTSAQKNPTAFYLCASSYRGINYGYTFGSGTRLTVV.

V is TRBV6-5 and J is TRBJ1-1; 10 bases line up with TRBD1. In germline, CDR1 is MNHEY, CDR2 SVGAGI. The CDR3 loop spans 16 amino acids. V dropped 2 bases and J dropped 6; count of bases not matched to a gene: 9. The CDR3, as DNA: TGTGCCAGCAGTTACCCCTCCGGGACAGGGGTTGCTGAAGCTTTCTTT. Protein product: CASSYPSGTGVAEAFF.

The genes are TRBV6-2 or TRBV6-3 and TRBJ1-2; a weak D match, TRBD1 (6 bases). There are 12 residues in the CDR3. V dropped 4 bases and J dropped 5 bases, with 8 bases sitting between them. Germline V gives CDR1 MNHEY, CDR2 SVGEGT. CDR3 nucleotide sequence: TGTGCCAGCAGTTTACAGGGATATGGCTACACCTTC. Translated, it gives CASSLQGYGYTF.

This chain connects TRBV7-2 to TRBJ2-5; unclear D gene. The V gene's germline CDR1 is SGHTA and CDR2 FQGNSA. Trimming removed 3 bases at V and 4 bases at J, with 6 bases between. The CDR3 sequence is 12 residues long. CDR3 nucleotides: TGTGCCAGCAGCTTCCCACTAGAGACCCAGTACTTC. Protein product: CASSFPLETQYF.

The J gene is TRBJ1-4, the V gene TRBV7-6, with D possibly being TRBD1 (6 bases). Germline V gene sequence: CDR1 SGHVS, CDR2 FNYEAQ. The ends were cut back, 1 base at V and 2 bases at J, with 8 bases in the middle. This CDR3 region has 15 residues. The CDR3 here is CASSLGQVTNEKLFF. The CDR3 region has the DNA TGTGCCAGCAGCTTAGGACAGGTGACTAATGAAAAACTGTTTTTT.

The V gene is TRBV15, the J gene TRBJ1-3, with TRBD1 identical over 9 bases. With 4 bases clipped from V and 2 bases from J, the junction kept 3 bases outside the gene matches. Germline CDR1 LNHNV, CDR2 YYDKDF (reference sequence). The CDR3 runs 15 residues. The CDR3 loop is CATSTRTGAGNTIYF. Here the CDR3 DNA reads TGTGCCACCAGCACCCGGACAGGGGCTGGAAACACCATATATTTT.

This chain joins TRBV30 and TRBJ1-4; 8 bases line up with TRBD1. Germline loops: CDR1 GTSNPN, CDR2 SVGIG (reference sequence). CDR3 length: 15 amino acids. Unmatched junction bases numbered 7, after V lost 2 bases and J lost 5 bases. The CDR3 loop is CAWSSPGQGNEKLFF. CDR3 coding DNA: TGTGCCTGGAGTTCCCCAGGACAGGGAAATGAAAAACTGTTTTTT.

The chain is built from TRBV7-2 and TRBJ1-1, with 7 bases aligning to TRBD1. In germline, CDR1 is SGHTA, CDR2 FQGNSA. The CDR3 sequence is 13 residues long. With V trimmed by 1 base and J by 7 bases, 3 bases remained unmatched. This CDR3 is CASSLGRGFEAFF. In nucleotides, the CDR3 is TGTGCCAGCAGCTTAGGCAGGGGGTTTGAAGCTTTCTTT. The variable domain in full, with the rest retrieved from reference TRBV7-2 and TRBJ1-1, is GAGVSQSPSNKVTEKGKDVELRCDPISGHTALYWYRQSLGQGLEFLIYFQGNSAPDKSGLPSDRFSAERTGGSVSTLTIQRTQQEDSAVYLCASSLGRGFEAFFGQGTRLTVV.

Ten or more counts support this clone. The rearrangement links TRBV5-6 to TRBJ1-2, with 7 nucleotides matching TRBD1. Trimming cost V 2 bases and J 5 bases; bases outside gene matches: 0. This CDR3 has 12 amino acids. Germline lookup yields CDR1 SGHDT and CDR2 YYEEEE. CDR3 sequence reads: CASSLQGYGYTF. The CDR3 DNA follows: TGTGCCAGCAGCTTACAGGGGTATGGCTACACCTTC.

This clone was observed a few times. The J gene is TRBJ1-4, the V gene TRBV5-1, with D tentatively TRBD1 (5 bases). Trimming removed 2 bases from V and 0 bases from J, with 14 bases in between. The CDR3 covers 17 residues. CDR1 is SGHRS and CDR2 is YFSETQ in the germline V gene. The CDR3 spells CASSFGGAGATNEKLFF. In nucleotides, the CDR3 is TGCGCCAGCAGCTTCGGAGGGGCCGGTGCAACTAATGAAAAACTGTTTTTT.

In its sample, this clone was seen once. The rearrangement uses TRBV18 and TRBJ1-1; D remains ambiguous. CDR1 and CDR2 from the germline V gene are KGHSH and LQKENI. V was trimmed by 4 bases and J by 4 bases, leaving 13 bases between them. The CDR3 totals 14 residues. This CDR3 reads CASSLNSAGTEAFF. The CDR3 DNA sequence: TGTGCCAGCTCACTCAATAGCGCGGGCACTGAAGCTTTCTTT.

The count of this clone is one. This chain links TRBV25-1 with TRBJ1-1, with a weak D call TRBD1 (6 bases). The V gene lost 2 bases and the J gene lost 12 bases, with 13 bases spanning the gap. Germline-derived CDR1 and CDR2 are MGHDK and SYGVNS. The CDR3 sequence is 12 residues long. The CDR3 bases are TGTGCCAGCAGTGAAGGAAAAGGGGGTACTTTCTTT. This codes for CASSEGKGGTFF.

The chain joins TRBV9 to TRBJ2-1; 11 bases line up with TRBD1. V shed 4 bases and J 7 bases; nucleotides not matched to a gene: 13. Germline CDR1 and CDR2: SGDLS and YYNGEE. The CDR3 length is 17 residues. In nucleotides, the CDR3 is TGTGCCAGCAGCTTCCTAGCCGGGACAGGGGGTTCGAATGAGCAGTTCTTC. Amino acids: CASSFLAGTGGSNEQFF.

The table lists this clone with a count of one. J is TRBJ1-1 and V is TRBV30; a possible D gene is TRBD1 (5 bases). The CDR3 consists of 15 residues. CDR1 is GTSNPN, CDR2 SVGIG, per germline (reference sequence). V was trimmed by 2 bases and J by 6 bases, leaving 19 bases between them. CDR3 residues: CAWSRGIGLNAEAFF. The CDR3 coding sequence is TGTGCCTGGAGTCGGGGGATCGGCTTAAACGCTGAAGCTTTCTTT.